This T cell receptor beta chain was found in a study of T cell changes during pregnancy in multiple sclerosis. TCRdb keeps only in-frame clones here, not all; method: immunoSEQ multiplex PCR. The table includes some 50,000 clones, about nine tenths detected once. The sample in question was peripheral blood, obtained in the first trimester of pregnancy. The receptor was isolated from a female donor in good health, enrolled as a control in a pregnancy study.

DNA for the CDR3: TGTGCCAGCAGCTCTATCCGGGACAGGGACTACGAGCAGTACTTC. This gives the protein CASSSIRDRDYEQYF. The J gene is TRBJ2-7, the V gene TRBV11-2; 9 positions agree with TRBD1. Germline assignment: CDR1 SGHAT and CDR2 FQNNGV. Unmatched junction bases numbered 7, after V lost 4 bases and J lost 3 bases. The CDR3 length is 15 residues.